This T cell receptor beta chain was captured in a study of technical replicates of blood from a few donors. Sequenced by immunoSEQ multiplex PCR; TCRdb stores in-frame clones only, minus some. The sample consists of 80,000 or so clones, 98% of them appearing once. Germline CDR1 reads SGHTA; CDR2 reads FQGNSA. This CDR3 contains 16 residues. V shed 3 bases and J 8 bases; nucleotides not matched to a gene: 10. The sequence derives from a human donor in good health. The V and J genes are TRBV7-2 and TRBJ1-5; 10 nucleotides line up with TRBD1. Input material: T cells isolated from PBMCs. This CDR3 is CASSFMPGQGYEPQHF. The CDR3 DNA sequence: TGTGCCAGCAGCTTTATGCCGGGACAGGGGTATGAGCCCCAGCATTTT.